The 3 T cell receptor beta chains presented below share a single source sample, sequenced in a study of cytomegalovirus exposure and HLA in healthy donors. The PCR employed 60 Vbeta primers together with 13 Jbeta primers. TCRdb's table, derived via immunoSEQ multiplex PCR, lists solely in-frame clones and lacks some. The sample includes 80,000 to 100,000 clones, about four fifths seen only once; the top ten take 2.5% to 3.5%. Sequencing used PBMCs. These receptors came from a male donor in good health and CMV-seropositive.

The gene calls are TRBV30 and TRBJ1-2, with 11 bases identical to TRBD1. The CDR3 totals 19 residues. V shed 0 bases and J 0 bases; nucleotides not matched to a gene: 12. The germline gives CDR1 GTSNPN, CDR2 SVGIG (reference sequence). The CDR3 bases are TGTGCCTGGAGTGTAGGGACAGGGGGGGCCCCTAGGTCTAACTATGGCTACACCTTC. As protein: CAWSVGTGGAPRSNYGYTF.

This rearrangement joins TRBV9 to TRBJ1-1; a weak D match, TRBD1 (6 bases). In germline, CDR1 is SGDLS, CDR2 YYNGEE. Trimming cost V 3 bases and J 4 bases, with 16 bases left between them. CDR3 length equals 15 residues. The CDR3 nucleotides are TGTGCCAGCAGCGCGCTACAGGGTACGGTCACTGAAGCTTTCTTT. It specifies CASSALQGTVTEAFF.

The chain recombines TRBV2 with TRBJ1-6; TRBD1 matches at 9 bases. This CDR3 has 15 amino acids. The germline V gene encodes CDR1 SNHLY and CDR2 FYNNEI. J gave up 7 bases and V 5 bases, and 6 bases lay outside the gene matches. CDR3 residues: CASSRQGVLNSPLHF. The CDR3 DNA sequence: TGTGCCAGCAGTCGACAGGGGGTACTCAATTCACCCCTCCACTTT.